This T cell receptor (beta chain) was recorded in a study of CD8 T cells in ankylosing spondylitis listed by TCRdb under 2017. With regard to the full study: T cell receptor beta repertoires were profiled in healthy donors and ankylosing spondylitis patients so that disease-linked TCR variants could be found. The whole study cohort included some 100 healthy donors and around 24 ankylosing spondylitis patients. Samples of peripheral blood were taken, and for ankylosing spondylitis patients, synovial fluid was collected as well. Broad study findings and their caveats: The disease-linked clones were reported to be significantly enriched in matched synovial fluid samples from ankylosing spondylitis patients. A CD8+ phenotype was shown by the disease-linked clones, which were found at relatively low frequencies in peripheral blood. Some motif variants were previously reported in synovial fluid and blood of reactive arthritis patients, suggesting common disease-initiation mechanisms. A TCR beta motif of fewer than 10 highly homologous amino acid variants appeared characteristic of blood from ankylosing spondylitis patients.

Via the germline V gene, CDR1 is SGHRS and CDR2 YFSETQ. Trimming at the junction amounts to 0 bases on V and 8 bases on J, and the germline ends lie 15 bases apart. The CDR3 holds 15 amino acids from the cysteine to the phenylalanine. Of all the DNA, just the CDR3 is kept, 45 bases in frame from base 1. On this clonotype: This receptor's antigen is unknown. Base qualities are not at hand, and no much larger clone is one base apart.

Instrument on record: Illumina HiSeq 2500. Quantitative 5'-RACE with molecular barcodes was used to prepare TCR beta libraries. Under the source paper's analysis protocol: To identify disease-linked TCR variants, a new computational method was used, one built on a probabilistic model of VDJ rearrangement. The public sequencing data were trimmed at Q25 with fastp and processed into clonotypes with MiXCR by TCRdb, which kept only in-frame beta chains. Every entry covers one CDR3 protein and lists the most common genes and DNA from its rows. The V and J calls and clone size come from TCRdb's table, not from the authors' own analysis. The sample table holds 300,000 to 350,000 distinct CDR3 sequences, of which around 10% were seen once. The top ten clones comprise 9.1% of the sample.

This receptor chain uses TRBV5-1 and TRBJ1-5, with the D gene too uncertain to name. This TCR was recovered from a female donor with ankylosing spondylitis or in good health (not recorded which). Sequenced material: blood, either unsorted or a sorted T cell fraction (not recorded which). For the CDR3, the sequence is CASSLGHVGSEPQHF. The nucleotide sequence is TGCGCCAGCAGCTTGGGGCATGTGGGGTCTGAGCCCCAGCATTTT.